This TCR beta chain appears in the sequencing data of a study of a mutant IDH1 vaccine in newly diagnosed glioma. Findings and limits, study-wide: Overall, roughly 95% of patients had vaccine-induced immune responses.

V was pared by 1 base and J by 7 bases, with 13 bases of the junction left unmatched. The CDR3 is 16 amino acids. CDR1 and CDR2 (germline): SEHNR, FQNEAQ (reference sequence). Time point indicated: week 5, during vaccination. Topical imiquimod accompanied each vaccine dose, which consisted of 300 ug of mutant IDH1 20-mer peptide. The donors' diagnosis was new WHO grade 3 or 4 astrocytoma that was IDH1-mutant and ATRX-lost. TCRdb's copy holds only in-frame clones and misses some; the assay was immunoSEQ multiplex PCR. Of tens of thousands of clones in the sample, around 80% were seen once. With respect to this clone: Its matching antigen is unknown.

This clonotype originated in a man aged 30 to 45 with glioma. Sequencing was performed on PBMCs, taken from a glioma patient whose treatment included an IDH1 peptide vaccine. The chain employs TRBV7-9 and TRBJ2-7; TRBD2 aligns across 7 bases. CDR3 coding DNA: TGTGCCAGCAGCTTAGTACTAGCGACTCGGGCGGGGGAGCAGTACTTC. Translated: CASSLVLATRAGEQYF. Based on the CDR3 plus reference TRBV7-9 and TRBJ2-7, the full variable domain is DTGVSQNPRHKITKRGQNVTFRCDPISEHNRLYWYRQTLGQGPEFLTYFQNEAQLEKSRLLSDRFSAERPKGSFSTLEIQRTEQGDSAMYLCASSLVLATRAGEQYFGPGTRLTVT.